The 20 T cell receptor beta chains in this list originate from one sample, sequenced in a study of T cells after yellow fever vaccination. Each CDR3 protein gets one entry after TCRdb re-called the 5' RACE reads with MiXCR. Of under 700,000 distinct CDR3 sequences in the sample, less than 20% were seen once. The specimen comprised PBMCs, sampled 5 to 6 days after the first yellow fever vaccination. These receptors were collected from a man aged 18 to 29 who received the YFV17D yellow fever vaccine.

This clonotype was recorded a few times. The V and J genes are TRBV5-1 and TRBJ2-3; tentatively, D is TRBD1 or TRBD2 (5 bases each). From germline, CDR1 is SGHRS and CDR2 YFSETQ. CDR3 length: 15 residues. V dropped 1 base and J dropped 0 bases, with 9 bases sitting between them. CDR3 coding DNA: TGCGCCAGCAGCTTGATAGGGGACAGCACAGATACGCAGTATTTT. It specifies CASSLIGDSTDTQYF.

Only a few counts were recorded for this clonotype. The chain couples TRBV5-4 to TRBJ2-1; maybe TRBD1 (6 bases). Trimming took 5 bases from V and 0 from J, leaving 12 bases between them. CDR3 size: 15 residues. Germline assignment: CDR1 SGHNT and CDR2 YYREEE (reference sequence). This CDR3 is CASRRDRSSYNEQFF. The CDR3 nucleotides read TGTGCCAGCAGACGCGACAGGAGCTCCTACAATGAGCAGTTCTTC.

The chain employs TRBV6-5 and TRBJ1-5, with 8 positions matching TRBD1. This CDR3 is 15 amino acids long. Looked up from germline, CDR1 is MNHEY and CDR2 is SVGAGI. With 2 bases clipped from V and 5 bases from J, the junction kept 5 bases outside the gene matches. The CDR3 region is CASSYDRGMDQPQHF. The CDR3 nucleotides are TGTGCCAGCAGTTACGACAGGGGTATGGATCAGCCCCAGCATTTT.

The V and J genes are TRBV9 and TRBJ1-5; no clear D gene. CDR1 is SGDLS, CDR2 YYNGEE, per germline. Trimming stripped 5 bases from V and 3 bases from J, with 15 bases between. The CDR3 contains 15 residues. The CDR3 region is CASRGIAALNQPQHF. CDR3 DNA sequence: TGTGCCAGCAGGGGGATTGCGGCGCTCAATCAGCCCCAGCATTTT.

This clonotype was counted a few times. The CDR3 nucleotides read TGTGCCAGCAGTTACAACCCCTTCCCGGGACAGGGGACTTTTTGGAGCTCCTACGAGCAGTACGTC. Translating gives CASSYNPFPGQGTFWSSYEQYV. The chain has TRBV6-2 or TRBV6-3 and TRBJ2-7, with TRBD1 matching 10 bases. V shed 2 bases and J 0 bases; nucleotides not matched to a gene: 22. This CDR3 is built from 22 residues. CDR1 and CDR2 (germline): MNHEY, SVGEGT.

This clonotype showed up just a few times. This sequence joins TRBV27 and TRBJ2-2, with 7 nucleotides matching TRBD1. The CDR3 has 14 amino acids. The germline CDR1 and CDR2 sequences are MNHEY and SMNVEV (reference sequence). The junction had 4 bases not matched to a gene; V was cut back by 4 bases and J by 5 bases. CDR3 residues: CASSYYRGTGELFF. Here the CDR3 DNA reads TGTGCCAGCAGTTACTACAGGGGTACCGGGGAGCTGTTTTTT.

This clonotype was counted a few times. The chain combines TRBV7-2 with TRBJ2-7; 10 positions agree with TRBD2. The CDR3 covers 14 residues. V lost 5 bases to trimming and J lost 4 bases; unmatched junction nucleotides: 5. CDR1 is SGHTA and CDR2 is FQGNSA in the germline V gene. The DNA of the CDR3 is TGTGCCAGCAGCCCACTAGCGGGGCCTTACGAGCAGTACTTC. This codes for CASSPLAGPYEQYF. Using reference TRBV7-2 and TRBJ2-7 for the parts outside the CDR3, the full variable domain is GAGVSQSPSNKVTEKGKDVELRCDPISGHTALYWYRQSLGQGLEFLIYFQGNSAPDKSGLPSDRFSAERTGGSVSTLTIQRTQQEDSAVYLCASSPLAGPYEQYFGPGTRLTVT.

In its sample, this clonotype was seen a few times. J is TRBJ2-7 and V is TRBV27; D is possibly TRBD2 (5 bases). V lost 6 bases to trimming and J lost 3 bases, with 21 bases between them. Germline V lookup: CDR1 MNHEY, CDR2 SMNVEV (reference sequence). The CDR3 spans 16 residues. CDR3 sequence: CASSPAGRLTYYEQYV. CDR3 coding DNA: TGTGCCAGCAGCCCGGCGGGCCGACTTACATACTACGAGCAGTACGTC.

This clonotype was found many times. The V call is TRBV20-1, the J call TRBJ2-1, with D perhaps matching TRBD2 (5 bases). Germline lookup yields CDR1 DFQATT and CDR2 SNEGSKA (reference sequence). V shed 6 bases and J shed 5 bases, with 23 bases lying between them. The CDR3 length is 16 residues. CDR3 in DNA: TGCAGTGCCGATCCGATGGACTCGTTAGATAACAATGAGCAGTTCTTC. Translation: CSADPMDSLDNNEQFF.

The chain uses TRBV28 and TRBJ2-7; 9 bases align to TRBD2. The CDR3 contains 15 residues. Germline trimming cut 5 bases from V and 6 bases from J; bases unmatched to any gene: 11. Germline-derived CDR1 and CDR2 are MDHEN and SYDVKM. CDR3 DNA sequence: TGTGCCAGCAGTCCCCCAACGGCGGGGGGGAGCGAGCAGTACGTC. Translated, it gives CASSPPTAGGSEQYV.

The CDR3 protein is CASSQLDRGYEQYF. For the CDR3, the DNA is TGCGCCAGCAGCCAACTTGACAGGGGTTACGAGCAGTACTTC. This rearrangement joins TRBV4-1 to TRBJ2-7, with 8 bases that match TRBD1. Per germline, CDR1 MGHRA and CDR2 YSYEKL. The CDR3 contains 14 residues. The V gene end was trimmed by 2 bases and the J gene end by 4 bases; junction bases not matched to a gene: 4.

The chain employs TRBV12-3 or TRBV12-4 and TRBJ1-1; 8 nucleotides match TRBD1. Trimming removed 5 bases from V and 5 bases from J; junction bases left unmatched: 10. The CDR3 has 15 residues. The CDR3 DNA reads TGTGCCAGCAGTATTATACAGGGGGGAGGAACTGAAGCTTTCTTT. Residues: CASSIIQGGGTEAFF.

This chain connects TRBV7-9 to TRBJ1-4; 7 bases match TRBD1. V lost 8 bases and J lost 3; bases outside the gene matches: 3. Per the germline V gene, CDR1 is SEHNR and CDR2 is FQNEAQ (reference sequence). The CDR3 is made up of 13 amino acids. CDR3 nucleotide sequence: TGTGCCAGCTGCACAGGGGCTAATGAAAAACTGTTTTTT. Its translation is CASCTGANEKLFF.

This clonotype was recorded at least ten times. The chain carries TRBV5-1 and TRBJ2-7; no definite D call. Trimming left V 4 bases short and J 6 bases short, with 8 bases between. CDR3 length: 11 amino acids. Germline CDR1 and CDR2: SGHRS and YFSETQ. CDR3 amino acids: CASSGESEQYF. The CDR3 DNA reads TGCGCCAGCAGCGGAGAAAGCGAGCAGTACTTC.

This clonotype was observed a few times. The CDR3, as DNA: TGTGCCATCAGTGAGTCGCAGGGACCCTACGAGCAGTACTTC. Amino acid sequence: CAISESQGPYEQYF. J is TRBJ2-7 and V is TRBV10-3; D is tentatively TRBD1 or TRBD2 (5 bases each). The V and J ends lost 0 bases and 2 bases respectively, with 8 bases between them. Germline CDR1 is ENHRY and CDR2 is SYGVKD. The CDR3 spans 14 residues.

The table lists this clonotype with many counts. The chain joins TRBV20-1 to TRBJ2-2; the match to TRBD2 covers 11 bases. Germline assignment: CDR1 DFQATT and CDR2 SNEGSKA (reference sequence). The CDR3 is made up of 16 amino acids. V was pared by 0 bases and J by 3 bases, with 3 bases of the junction left unmatched. The CDR3 bases are TGCAGTGCTAGAGATCCTAGCGGGGGGCACACCGGGGAGCTGTTTTTT. It translates to CSARDPSGGHTGELFF.

This clonotype turned up a few times. The chain combines TRBV18 with TRBJ2-7; possible D gene TRBD1, 6 bases. There are 15 residues in the CDR3. Germline V gives CDR1 KGHSH, CDR2 LQKENI. The V end lost 3 bases, the J end lost 3 bases, and 15 bases lay between the germline ends. The CDR3 loop is CASSPLGAGDYEQYF. The DNA of the CDR3 is TGTGCCAGCTCACCGTTGGGGGCAGGGGACTACGAGCAGTACTTC.

This clonotype was seen a handful of times. The genes are TRBV21-1 and TRBJ1-6; the table calls TRBD1, which could not be checked here. TRBV21-1 is labeled a pseudogene. The CDR3 is made up of 19 amino acids. The CDR3 is CASSKVVGQADPDNSPLHF. CDR3 in DNA: TGTGCCAGCAGCAAAGTGGTCGGCCAGGCCGACCCGGATAATTCACCCCTCCACTTT.

This clonotype has just a few counts. The genes are TRBV5-1 and TRBJ2-3; 8 nucleotides align to TRBD1. This CDR3 has 15 amino acids. The junction had 5 bases not matched to a gene; V was cut back by 1 base and J by 4 bases. Germline CDR1 reads SGHRS; CDR2 reads YFSETQ. CDR3 coding DNA: TGCGCCAGCAGCTTGAGGACAGGGTTCCCAGATACGCAGTATTTT. It specifies CASSLRTGFPDTQYF. Full variable domain (outside the CDR3, taken from reference TRBV5-1 and TRBJ2-3): KAGVTQTPRYLIKTRGQQVTLSCSPISGHRSVSWYQQTPGQGLQFLFEYFSETQRNKGNFPGRFSGRQFSNSRSEMNVSTLELGDSALYLCASSLRTGFPDTQYFGPGTRLTVL.

The chain is built from TRBV5-6 and TRBJ1-1; a weak D match, TRBD1 (6 bases). In germline, CDR1 is SGHDT, CDR2 YYEEEE. The CDR3 is made up of 19 amino acids. Deletions cut 3 bases from V and 3 bases from J, with 27 bases between. In DNA form, the CDR3 reads TGTGCCAGCAGCTCACTGACAGGCTCCAGAAGGGAAGCGGACACTGAAGCTTTCTTT. Translation: CASSSLTGSRREADTEAFF.